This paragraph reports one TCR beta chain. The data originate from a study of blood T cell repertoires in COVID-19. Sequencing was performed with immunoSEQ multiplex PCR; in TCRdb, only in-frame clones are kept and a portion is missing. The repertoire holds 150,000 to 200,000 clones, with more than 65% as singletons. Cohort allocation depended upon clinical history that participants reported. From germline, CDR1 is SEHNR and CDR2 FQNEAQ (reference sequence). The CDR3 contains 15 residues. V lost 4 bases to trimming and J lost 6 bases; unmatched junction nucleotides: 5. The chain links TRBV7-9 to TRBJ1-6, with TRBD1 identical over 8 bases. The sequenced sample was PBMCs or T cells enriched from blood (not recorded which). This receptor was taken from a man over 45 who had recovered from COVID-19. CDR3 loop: CASSSQGGTNSPLHF. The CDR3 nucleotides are TGTGCCAGCAGCTCACAGGGGGGGACTAATTCACCCCTCCACTTT.